This is a list of T cell receptor beta chains from one sample in a study of T cell responses to AZD1222 COVID-19 vaccine. Repertoires were generated with immunoSEQ multiplex PCR, while TCRdb's copy carries only in-frame clones and drops some. The table has some 150,000 clones, about 91% seen once. Sequencing was performed on peripheral blood, taken on day 0 of AZD1222 vaccination. These TCRs come from an adult in good health. The CDR3 runs from the conserved cysteine through the conserved F or W. Clone size is stated in some rows and not others, as once, few, many or a class when expanded.

V	size	CDR3
TRBV27	-	CASRTNTDTQYF
TRBV28	-	CASSSLRTSSYNSPLHF
TRBV7-2	-	CASSLSRAGSFTPNEKLFF
TRBV7-7	-	CASSLEGNRETQYF
TRBV6-5	-	CASTAPGRISNEQFF
TRBV29-1	-	CSAQSGRELFF
TRBV6-5	-	CASSYSTSGSLTEAFF
TRBV5-6	-	CASSFEETQYF
TRBV28	once	CASSLPGSYGYTF
TRBV20-1	-	CSASGGLAGVGGEQFF
TRBV6-5	-	CASRITQSGANVLTF
TRBV6-5	-	CASSYDGTGGEQYF
TRBV3-1/TRBV3-2	-	CASSQRTGTYNEQFF
TRBV20-1	-	CSAVYKGYTF
TRBV2	-	CASSGSGSLPGGSNQPQHF
TRBV7-2	-	CASRGGGLDIQYF
TRBV7-2	-	CASTGGTSGRALFF
TRBV2	-	CASSVQIPQETQYF
TRBV2	-	CASRDRGGTEAFF
TRBV5-1	few	CASSQRPTEKLFF
TRBV20-1	-	CSASLLAGGTDTQYF
TRBV3-1/TRBV3-2	-	CASSQGGQGSYEQYF
TRBV19	-	CATRTYGEKLFF
TRBV7-8	-	CASSLGARGQGNNQPQHF
TRBV2	-	CASTGGVLAKNIQYF
TRBV6-1	-	CASSDFQPQHF
TRBV6-2/TRBV6-3	-	CASSYAARRGAVGEQFF
TRBV9	-	CASSVDSGSTDTQYF
TRBV4-1	-	CASRGTGGSTDTQYF
TRBV7-2	-	CASSQTVNTEAFF
TRBV7-9	-	CASSSVRGFETQYF
TRBV28	-	CASSSGQGVQPQHF
TRBV11-2	-	CASSLGTGVTFF
TRBV27	-	CASSSGTGRGYGYTF
TRBV19	once	CASRQTGGLSSGANVLTF
TRBV6-5	-	CASRWDGQPNTEAFF
TRBV11-2	few	CASSSFAGTGIISGNTIYF
TRBV19	-	CASRNRVGETQYF
TRBV5-4	-	CASSSGAGNTGELFF
TRBV7-2	-	CASSPPGTGHYSPLHF
TRBV19	-	CASSSGASYEQYF
TRBV7-7	-	CASSPGQGNTGELFF